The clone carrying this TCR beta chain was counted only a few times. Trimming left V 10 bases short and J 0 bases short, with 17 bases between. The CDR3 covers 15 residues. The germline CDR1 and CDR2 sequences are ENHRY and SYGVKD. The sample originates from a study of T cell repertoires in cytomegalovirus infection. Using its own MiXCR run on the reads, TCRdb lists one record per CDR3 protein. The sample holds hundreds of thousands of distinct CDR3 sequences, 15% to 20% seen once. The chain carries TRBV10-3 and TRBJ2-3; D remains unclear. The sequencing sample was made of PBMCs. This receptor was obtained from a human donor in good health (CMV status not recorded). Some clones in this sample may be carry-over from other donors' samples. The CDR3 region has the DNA TGTGCCACCCACCCAGCTGCTAGAAGCACAGATACGCAGTATTTT. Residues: CATHPAARSTDTQYF.